This T cell receptor (beta chain) was profiled in a study of T cell repertoires in cytomegalovirus infection. Study details: Through public TCR beta signatures, both CMV infection and matching HLA type were indicated.

TCRdb ran MiXCR on the reads and lists one entry per CDR3 protein. This sample carries 500,000 to 600,000 distinct CDR3 sequences, 16% of them seen once, and the ten largest clones take roughly a quarter. Germline CDR1 reads SGHRS; CDR2 reads YFSETQ. The CDR3 spans 16 residues. Trimming removed 2 bases from V and 3 bases from J; junction bases left unmatched: 6. Study-level results: CMV-specific HLA-C-restricted TCR beta clonotypes dominated the ex vivo response.

The table lists this clonotype with a few counts. Antigen unknown. The TCR originated in a human donor in good health (CMV status not recorded). Some clones in this sample may be carry-over from other donors' samples. The specimen sequenced was CD8+ T cells from PBMCs. The chain couples TRBV5-1 to TRBJ2-7; TRBD2 aligns across 12 bases. The chain's CDR3 is CASSFTSGGSNYEQYF. CDR3 DNA sequence: TGCGCCAGCAGCTTTACTAGCGGGGGGTCGAACTACGAGCAGTACTTC.